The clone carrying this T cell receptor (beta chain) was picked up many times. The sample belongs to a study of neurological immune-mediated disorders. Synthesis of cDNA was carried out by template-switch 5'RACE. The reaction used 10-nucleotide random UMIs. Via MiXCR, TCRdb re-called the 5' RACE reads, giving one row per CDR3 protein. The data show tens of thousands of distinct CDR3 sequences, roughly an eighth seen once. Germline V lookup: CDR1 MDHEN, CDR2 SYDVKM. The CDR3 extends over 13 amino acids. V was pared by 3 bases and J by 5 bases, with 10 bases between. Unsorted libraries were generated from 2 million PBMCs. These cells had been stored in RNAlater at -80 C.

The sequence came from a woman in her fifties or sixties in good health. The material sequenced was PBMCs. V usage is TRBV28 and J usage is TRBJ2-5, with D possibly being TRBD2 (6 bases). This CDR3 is CASSFDGGETQYF. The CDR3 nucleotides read TGTGCCAGCAGTTTTGACGGAGGGGAGACCCAGTACTTC.